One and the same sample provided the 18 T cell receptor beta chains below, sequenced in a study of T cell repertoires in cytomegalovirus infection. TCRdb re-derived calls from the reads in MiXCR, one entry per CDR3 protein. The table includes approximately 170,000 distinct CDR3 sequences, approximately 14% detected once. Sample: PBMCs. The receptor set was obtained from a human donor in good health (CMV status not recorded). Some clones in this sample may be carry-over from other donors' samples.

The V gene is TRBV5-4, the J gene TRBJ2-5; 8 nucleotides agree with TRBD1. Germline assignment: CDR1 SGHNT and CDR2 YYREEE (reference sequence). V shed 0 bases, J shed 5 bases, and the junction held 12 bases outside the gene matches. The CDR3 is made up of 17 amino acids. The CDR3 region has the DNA TGTGCCAGCAGCTTGGCCGGGGGCCAGGGGGCAGGGGAGACCCAGTACTTC. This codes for CASSLAGGQGAGETQYF.

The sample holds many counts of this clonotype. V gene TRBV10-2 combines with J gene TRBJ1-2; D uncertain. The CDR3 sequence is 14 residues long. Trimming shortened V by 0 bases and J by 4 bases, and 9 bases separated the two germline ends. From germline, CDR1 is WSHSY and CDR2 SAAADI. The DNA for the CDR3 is TGCGCCAGCAGTGAGTCGTCCGACGTCTATGGCTACACCTTC. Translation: CASSESSDVYGYTF.

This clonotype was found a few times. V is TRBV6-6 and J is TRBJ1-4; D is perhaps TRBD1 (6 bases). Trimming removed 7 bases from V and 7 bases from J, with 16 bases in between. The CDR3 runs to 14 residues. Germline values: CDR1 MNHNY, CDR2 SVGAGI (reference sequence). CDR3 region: CASISPGAGEKLFF. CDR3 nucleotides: TGTGCCAGCATTAGTCCAGGGGCGGGTGAAAAACTGTTTTTT.

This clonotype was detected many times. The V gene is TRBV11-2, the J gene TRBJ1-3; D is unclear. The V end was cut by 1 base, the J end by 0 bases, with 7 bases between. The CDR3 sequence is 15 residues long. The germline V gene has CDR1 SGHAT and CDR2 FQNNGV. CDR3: CASSLAGDSGNTIYF. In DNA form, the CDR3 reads TGTGCCAGCAGCTTAGCCGGAGACTCTGGAAACACCATATATTTT.

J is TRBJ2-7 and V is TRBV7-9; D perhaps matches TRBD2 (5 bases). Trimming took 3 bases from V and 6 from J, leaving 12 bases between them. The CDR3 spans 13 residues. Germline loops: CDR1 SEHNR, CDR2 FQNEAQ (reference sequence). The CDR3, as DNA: TGTGCCAGCAGCTTTTCGGCGGGCCCCGAGCAGTACTTC. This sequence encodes CASSFSAGPEQYF.

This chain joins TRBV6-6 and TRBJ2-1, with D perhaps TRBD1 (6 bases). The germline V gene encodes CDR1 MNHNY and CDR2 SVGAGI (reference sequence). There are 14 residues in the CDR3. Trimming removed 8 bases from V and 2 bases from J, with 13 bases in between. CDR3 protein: CASLVGTTYNEQFF. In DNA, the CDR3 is TGTGCCAGCCTGGTTGGGACAACCTACAATGAGCAGTTCTTC.

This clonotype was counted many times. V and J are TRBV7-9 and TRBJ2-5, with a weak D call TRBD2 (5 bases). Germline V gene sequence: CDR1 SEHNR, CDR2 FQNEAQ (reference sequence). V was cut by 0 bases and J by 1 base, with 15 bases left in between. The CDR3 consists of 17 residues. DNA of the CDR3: TGTGCCAGCAGCTTAGCGGCGGCCAGGCTAGCCCAAGAGACCCAGTACTTC. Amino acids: CASSLAAARLAQETQYF.

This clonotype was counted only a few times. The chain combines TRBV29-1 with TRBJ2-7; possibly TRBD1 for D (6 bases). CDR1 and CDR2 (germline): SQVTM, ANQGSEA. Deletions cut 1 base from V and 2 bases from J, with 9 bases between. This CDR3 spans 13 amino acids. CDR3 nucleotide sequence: TGCAGCGTTGAAGGGACAGCTACCTACGAGCAGTACTTC. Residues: CSVEGTATYEQYF.

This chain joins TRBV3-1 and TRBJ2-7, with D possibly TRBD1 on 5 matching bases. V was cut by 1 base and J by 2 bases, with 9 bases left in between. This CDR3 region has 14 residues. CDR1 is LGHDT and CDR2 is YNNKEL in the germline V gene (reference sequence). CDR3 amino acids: CASSQGTPTYEQYF. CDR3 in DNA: TGTGCCAGCAGCCAAGGGACACCAACCTACGAGCAGTACTTC.

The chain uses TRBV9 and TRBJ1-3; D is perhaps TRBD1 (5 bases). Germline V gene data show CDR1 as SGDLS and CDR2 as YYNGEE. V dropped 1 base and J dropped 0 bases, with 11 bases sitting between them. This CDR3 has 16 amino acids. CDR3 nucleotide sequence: TGTGCCAGCAGCGTATTGCCAGGGAACTCTGGAAACACCATATATTTT. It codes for CASSVLPGNSGNTIYF.

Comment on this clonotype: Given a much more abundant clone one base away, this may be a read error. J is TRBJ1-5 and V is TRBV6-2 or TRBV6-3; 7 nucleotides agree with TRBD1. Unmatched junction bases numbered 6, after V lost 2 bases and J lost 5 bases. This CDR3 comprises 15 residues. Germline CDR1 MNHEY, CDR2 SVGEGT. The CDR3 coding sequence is TGTGCCAGCAGTTACATAGGGGGCGGGGATCAGCCCCAGCATTTT. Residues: CASSYIGGGDQPQHF.

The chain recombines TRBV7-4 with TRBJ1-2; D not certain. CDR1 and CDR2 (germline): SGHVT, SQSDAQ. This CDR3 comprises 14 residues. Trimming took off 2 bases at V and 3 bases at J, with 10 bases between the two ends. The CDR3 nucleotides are TGTGCCAGCAGCTTAATGGCAGTGGACTATGGCTACACCTTC. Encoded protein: CASSLMAVDYGYTF.

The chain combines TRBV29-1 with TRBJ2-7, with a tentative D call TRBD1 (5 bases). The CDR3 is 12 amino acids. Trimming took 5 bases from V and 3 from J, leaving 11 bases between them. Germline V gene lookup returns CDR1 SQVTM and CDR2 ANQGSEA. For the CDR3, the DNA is TGCAGCGTTCGCCAGGGTAGCTACGAGCAGTACTTC. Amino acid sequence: CSVRQGSYEQYF.

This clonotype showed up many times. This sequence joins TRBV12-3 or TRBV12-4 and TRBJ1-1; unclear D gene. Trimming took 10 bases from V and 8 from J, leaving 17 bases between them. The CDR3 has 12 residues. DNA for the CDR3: TGTGCCACTAAAACGCCGGGTCCAGAAGCTTTCTTT. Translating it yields CATKTPGPEAFF.

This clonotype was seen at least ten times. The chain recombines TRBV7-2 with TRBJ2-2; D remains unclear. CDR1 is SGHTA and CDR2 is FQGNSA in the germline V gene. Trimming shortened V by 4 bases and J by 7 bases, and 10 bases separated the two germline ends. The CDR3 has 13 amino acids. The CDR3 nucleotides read TGTGCCAGCAGCTCTTTAGTGATCGGGGAGCTGTTTTTT. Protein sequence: CASSSLVIGELFF.

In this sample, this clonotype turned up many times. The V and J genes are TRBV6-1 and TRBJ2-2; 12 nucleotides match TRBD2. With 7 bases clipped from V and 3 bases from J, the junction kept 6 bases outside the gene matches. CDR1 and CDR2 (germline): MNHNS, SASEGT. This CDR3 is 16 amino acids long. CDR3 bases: TGTGCCAGCATCCTAGGGACTAGCGGGCACACCGGGGAGCTGTTTTTT. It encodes CASILGTSGHTGELFF.

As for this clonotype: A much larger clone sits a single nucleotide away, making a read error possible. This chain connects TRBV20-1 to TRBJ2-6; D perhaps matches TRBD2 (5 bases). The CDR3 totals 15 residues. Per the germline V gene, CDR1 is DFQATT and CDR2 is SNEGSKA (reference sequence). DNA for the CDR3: TGCAGTGCTAGATCGGGGAGCTCTGAGGCCAACGTCCTGACTTTC. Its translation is CSARSGSSEANVLTF.

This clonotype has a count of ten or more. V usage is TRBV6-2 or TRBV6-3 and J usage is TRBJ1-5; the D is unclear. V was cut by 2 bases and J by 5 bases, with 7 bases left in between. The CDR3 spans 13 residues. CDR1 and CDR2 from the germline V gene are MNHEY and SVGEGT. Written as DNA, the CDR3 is TGTGCCAGCAGTTACAGGGAAGATCAGCCCCAGCATTTT. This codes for CASSYREDQPQHF.